The clone carrying this TCR beta chain has a count of ten or more. This specimen comes from a study of CD8+CD57+ T cells in acquired aplastic anemia. Study background: DNA recovered from sorted CD4+ and CD8+ cells had a mean of approximately 3 ug.

The template used for profiling TCR beta VDJ and CDR3 was genomic DNA. TCRdb re-called the reads through MiXCR, storing one row per CDR3 protein. The table lists about 250,000 distinct CDR3 sequences, around half of them singletons. The CDR3 has 15 residues. Germline V gene data show CDR1 as LGHNA and CDR2 as YSLEER. After removal of 0 bases from V and 1 base from J, the junction contained 2 bases not matched to a gene. Patients chosen for sequencing had shown CD8+CD57+ cell expansion by flow cytometry. Severe acquired aplastic anemia affected all patients. The genes are TRBV4-3 and TRBJ2-5, with 7 positions matching TRBD2. The sample was sorted CD4+, CD8+, or CD8+CD57+ T cells (not recorded which) from PBMCs. The source is a human donor with aplastic anemia. The CDR3 region is CASSQERGGQETQYF. The DNA of the CDR3 is TGCGCCAGCAGCCAAGAACGCGGGGGCCAAGAGACCCAGTACTTC.